This TCR beta chain was recorded in a study of cytomegalovirus exposure and HLA in healthy donors. Overall study results and limits: An analysis done earlier found most TCR beta V segments productive about 90% or about 30% of the time.

Researchers ran the PCR with 60 Vbeta and 13 Jbeta primers. Generated by immunoSEQ multiplex PCR, the TCRdb table keeps only in-frame clones and is missing some. The top ten clones hold roughly 0.98% of a sample with about 200,000 clones, approximately 90% of them seen once. As concerns this clone: The antigen remains unidentified.

After removal of 7 bases from V and 4 bases from J, the junction contained 15 bases not matched to a gene. The CDR3 is 17 amino acids. Germline V gene lookup returns CDR1 LNHDA and CDR2 SQIVND (reference sequence). Sequencing was carried out using PBMCs. The source of this sequence is a boy between 2 and 15 years old in good health and CMV-seronegative. The rearrangement uses TRBV19 and TRBJ2-7; TRBD1 aligns across 11 bases. For the CDR3, the DNA is TGTGCCAGTATCGCCCCCCGCGGGACAGGGGGGGGGTACGAGCAGTACTTC. Amino acids: CASIAPRGTGGGYEQYF.